The clone carrying this TCR beta chain was observed many times. TCRdb's copy holds only in-frame clones and misses some; the assay was immunoSEQ multiplex PCR. This sample carries 35,000 to 50,000 clones, none of them present only once. The data derive from a study of T cell clonality in common variable immunodeficiency. Sequenced input: peripheral blood mononuclear cells. The receptor's source is a person aged 18-69 years in good health.

Incomplete CDR3 DNA: TGCAGTGCGAGCTACTCGGGACAGGCCACCGGGGGTCAGCCC. Translated, it gives CSASYSGQATGGQP. The CDR3 in its entirety is CSASYSGQATGGQPQHF. The chain links TRBV20-1 to TRBJ1-5, with TRBD1 matching 8 bases. The read terminates 3 residues ahead of where the CDR3 ends, so the germline J gene completes it. The CDR3 covers 17 residues. CDR1 and CDR2 (germline): DFQATT, SNEGSKA (reference sequence). V lost 6 bases, J lost 6 bases, and 19 bases stayed unmatched.